This TCR beta chain is from a study of cytomegalovirus exposure and HLA in healthy donors (dated by TCRdb to about 2017). With respect to the entire study: According to an earlier analysis of around 600 of the donors, 200 million or so T cells yielded roughly 110 million unique TCR beta sequences and around 300 Gb of sequence data. Roughly 300 gigabases of sequencing data and roughly 80 million unique TCR sequences made up an early release that covered some 640 HLA-typed donors. The number of typed donors differed by locus: 629-630 for A, B, C, DRB1 and DQB1; 500 to 550 for DQA1; 606 for DPA1; and approximately 450 for DPB1. Among about 410 genotyped donors of the cohort, an average of approximately 240,000 unique TCR beta nucleotide sequences was sequenced per donor, of which 15% to 20% were non-productive. Both class I and class II loci were covered by HLA typing, at four-digit resolution. The study combined high-throughput TCR immunosequencing, statistical association of individual TCRs with disease status, and machine learning to predict cytomegalovirus infection status. The study profiled the T cell repertoires of 500 to 800 subjects by immunosequencing and related them to cytomegalovirus serostatus. Donor age, sex, ethnicity and CMV serostatus were compiled alongside the repertoire data. To decide whether each TCR beta V gene segment behaved as functional or pseudogenic, an earlier analysis of approximately 600 of the donors relied on high-throughput TCR beta sequencing. The later analysis used no new phenotypic data to find candidate immune exposures, relying instead on TCR beta sequences and their occurrence across donors. Of the approximately 400 genotyped donors, 75% to 85% were placed in the genetic ancestry cluster associated with self-reported Caucasian donors. All discovery cohort repertoires had been generated on a single sequencing platform. A handful of DR-DQ haplotypes were handled as single units for association and clustering because linkage in the cohort was strong. A later analysis re-analyzed previously published TCR beta repertoires from approximately 700 donors and added high-resolution HLA genotyping to study TCR occurrence patterns. The study aimed to test whether cataloging public T cell receptors could reveal signatures of past pathogen exposure. A later genetic analysis used genome-wide SNP genotypes for 398 of the 666 donors, treating that subset as a discovery cohort. In addition to the first cohort of 650 to 750 subjects, a separate validation cohort of under 150 different subjects was used. The study at large found these results: A later genetic analysis reported fewer N-insertions in productive TCRs among donors in an Asian-associated ancestry cluster than the roughly 720-donor mean. In vitro tests confirmed that a few of the cytomegalovirus-associated TCR beta chains recognize cytomegalovirus antigens. A later analysis associated some 17,000 TCR beta sequences with specific HLA alleles at a false discovery rate of 0.05. In a later analysis, HLA-associated TCR beta chains showed more clonal expansion and lower generation probabilities than non-associated chains that were equally common. Linkage disequilibrium might explain the correlated functional status among segregating V segments, but an unknown experimental factor could not be ruled out. The only immune exposure information available for the cohort was CMV serostatus. Some IMGT-functional V segments, including TRBV6-2 and TRBV6-3, could not be distinguished by the 87-base-pair reads and were therefore excluded. A further reported finding was that TCR beta sequences accurately predicted the HLA-A and HLA-B alleles for most subjects in the first cohort. About 17 rarely observed V segments, including chromosome 9 orphons, were excluded from the earlier analysis of several hundred of the donors because counts were too low. When HLA alleles, especially DR and DQ, strongly co-occurred, attributing TCR associations to individual alleles was difficult. Most CMV-associated TCR beta chains appeared to be HLA-restricted in a later analysis, and the HLA associations seemed to be driven largely by CMV exposure. A group of highly shared sequence variants was considered likely to be a technical artifact of the sequencing pipeline. A later analysis reported that several top co-occurrence clusters appeared linked to parvovirus B19, influenza, CMV and Epstein-Barr virus. A later analysis found that TCR association rates varied across HLA loci, with DRB1 alleles showing the most associated TCRs and HLA-C alleles the fewest. In an earlier analysis of several hundred of the donors, most TCR beta V segments were observed in productive rearrangements about 90% or about 30% of the time, broadly matching IMGT annotations. The study gave a list of over 150 TCR beta chains associated with cytomegalovirus. It was suggested by the authors that the approach could potentially be generalized to other disease states and immunological phenotypes. The cohort was sequenced for TCR beta chains only, and without alpha or paired-chain data the features that could be detected were limited. Because HLA typing was missing for some donors at each locus, association tests included only the typed subset. Across donors, most TCR sequences were observed very rarely, whereas some public TCRs were present in many individuals. In a later genetic analysis, a missense DCLRE1C variant was associated with V-gene and J-gene trimming of TCR beta chains, and the association was replicated in an independent cohort. In both the original and validation cohorts, the classifier was reported to diagnose cytomegalovirus status with high specificity and sensitivity. Presence/absence analyses assumed roughly uniform sequencing depth across donors, an assumption that may not hold.

Libraries were prepared through the immunoSEQ multiplex PCR assay. For the multiplex PCR, a mixture combining 60 forward primers for TCR Vbeta segments and 13 reverse primers for TCR Jbeta segments was used. Amplification of the CDR3 region of rearranged TCR beta genes was performed with a multiplex PCR assay on genomic DNA. The Illumina HiSeq System was used to sequence the amplified TCR beta libraries as 87-base-pair reads. The study's processing was this. Across the 670 or so repertoires, a later analysis counted 60 million to 90 million unique TCR beta chains, around 11 million of which were shared by at least two donors. A nearest-neighbor algorithm error-corrected the raw reads and collapsed the reads into unique sequences, merging closely related sequences to remove PCR and sequencing errors. To assign V, D and J gene segments, CDR3 sequences were aligned to IMGT reference sequences. For a sequence to be retained, a match of at least six nucleotides was required to both a V gene segment and a J gene segment. Rearrangements were classified as productive when the CDR3 lacked stop codons and remained in frame with V and J, and all other rearrangements were classified as non-productive. Following IMGT convention, CDR3 was defined as the stretch from the second conserved V-encoded cysteine up to the conserved J-encoded phenylalanine. In an earlier analysis of around 570 of the donors, sequences lacking an unambiguous match to a single V gene segment were excluded. An earlier analysis of some 500 of the donors classified V segments as functional when productive rearrangements were above 56.7% and as segregating when the standard deviation between donors was above 5%. A statistical classification framework was built to diagnose cytomegalovirus status from the catalog of TCR beta chain sequences. In a later analysis, V and J genes were assigned by comparing TCR nucleotide sequences against IMGT/GENE-DB human TR gene sequences. Using the TCRdist pipeline, a later analysis assigned CDR3 sequences along with most-parsimonious VDJ recombination scenarios. A later analysis defined each TCR beta chain by its CDR3 amino acid sequence plus V-gene family, and excluded reads lacking a unique V-gene family. To address suspected cross-contamination and a sequencing artifact, a later analysis removed around 590 highly shared, low-generation-probability nucleotide sequences. In a later analysis, a clonal expansion index was calculated for each public chain from normalized within-repertoire ranks of inferred template counts. A later analysis computed generation probabilities with a VDJ recombination model fitted to out-of-frame rearrangements, and checked the results against IGoR. A later analysis scored TCR-TCR, TCR-HLA and TCR-CMV co-occurrence with hypergeometric tests, applying a repertoire-size bias correction to TCR pairs. False discovery rates were estimated in a later analysis by permuting HLA or CMV assignments 20 times. In a later analysis, co-occurring TCRs were grouped using DBSCAN, and TCRdist sequence similarity was added for clustering within HLA-allele-positive subsets. For co-occurrence clustering, repertoires with fewer than 30,000 or more than 120,000 public chains were excluded, along with a handful of repertoires with anomalous nucleotide sharing. The clones in this table, taken by TCRdb from immuneACCESS, are in-frame only. Not every clone is retained; where verified, under half of the shortfall comes from an unresolved V gene, and the cause of the rest is unknown. V, J and clone size derive from that table, while D and trimming were established from the DNA sequence. This sample gives just over 150,000 clones in total; 65% to 85% of them show up just once. The ten top clones hold around 6.5% of the sample.

Details on this clone: Its antigen is unknown. Base quality data are lacking; no much larger clone is found one base away.

Deletion took 3 bases off V and 1 base off J, with a span of 12 bases between the germline ends. Per the germline V gene (reference sequence), SEHNR is the CDR1 and FQNEAQ is the CDR2. The CDR3 sequence holds 16 residues, the cysteine and phenylalanine included. CDR3 DNA only is kept here, 48 bases in frame from base 1. The cohort consisted of some 730 healthy bone marrow donors. At the time of sampling, all cohort members were nominally healthy, though unrecorded immune exposures were likely present. The donor tested CMV seropositive, placing the donor among the 289 seropositive members of the cohort. A peripheral blood sample was provided by each donor, and peripheral blood mononuclear cells were used for TCR beta sequencing. Genomic DNA was extracted from the blood cell samples with the Qiagen DNeasy Blood Extraction Kit.

Sequencing was done on a sample of PBMCs. The chain links TRBV7-9 with TRBJ2-2; the D gene is perhaps TRBD2, from 6 matching bases. This TCR was sampled from a male donor in good health and CMV-seropositive. The CDR3 corresponds to CASSFLGLRNTGELFF. The sequence in DNA is TGTGCCAGCAGCTTCCTGGGACTGAGGAACACCGGGGAGCTGTTTTTT.